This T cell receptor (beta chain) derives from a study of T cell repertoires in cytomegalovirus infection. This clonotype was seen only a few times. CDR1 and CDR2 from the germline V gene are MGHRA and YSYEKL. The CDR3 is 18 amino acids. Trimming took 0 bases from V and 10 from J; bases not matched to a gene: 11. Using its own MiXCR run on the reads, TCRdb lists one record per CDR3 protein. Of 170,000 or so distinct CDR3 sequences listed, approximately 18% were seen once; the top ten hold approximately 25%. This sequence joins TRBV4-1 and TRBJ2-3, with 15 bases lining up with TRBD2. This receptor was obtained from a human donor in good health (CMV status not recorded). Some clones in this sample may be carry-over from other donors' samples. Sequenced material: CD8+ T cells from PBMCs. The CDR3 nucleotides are TGCGCCAGCAGCCAAGATGGACTAGCGGGGGGGCGTACCCTCTCGCAGTATTTT. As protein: CASSQDGLAGGRTLSQYF.